This record covers a single T cell receptor (beta chain). The sample belongs to a study of blood T cell repertoires in COVID-19. Study overall: COVID-19 samples collected from the United States, Italy and Spain covered acute and convalescent phases. PBMCs, B-cell-depleted T cells, or T cells provided the cDNA or gDNA that made up the material.

With 6 bases clipped from V and 6 bases from J, the junction kept 1 base outside the gene matches. The CDR3 length is 13 residues. Per germline, CDR1 MNHEY and CDR2 SVGAGI. How the authors handled the data: The authors estimated nucleated cell counts from reference gene primer amplification. TCRdb's copy holds only in-frame clones and misses some; the assay was immunoSEQ multiplex PCR. V, J and clone size are those of that table, while D and trimming were read from the DNA. There are under 120,000 clones in the sample; 85% to 90% occur only once, and approximately 31% lies in the top ten. The rearrangement joins TRBV6-5 to TRBJ2-2, with 10 positions matching TRBD2. The source of this sequence is a woman at least 80 years old with acute or convalescent COVID-19. Sequenced input: peripheral blood. CDR3 nucleotides: TGTGCCAGCAGCGGACTAGCGGCCGGGGAGCTGTTTTTT. It yields the protein CASSGLAAGELFF.